This section outlines one TCR beta chain sequence together with its context. No antigen is known for it. Per-base quality was not reported, and no clone a single base away is much larger than it. This entry belongs to a study of CD8+ T cells in alopecia areata (dated by TCRdb to 2017 to 2018). Regarding the complete study: The treated patients, all with moderate-to-severe alopecia areata, were enrolled in an open-label pilot trial of oral tofacitinib given at 5 to 10 mg twice daily. Tofacitinib was given for 6 to 18 months, followed by 6 months of follow-up off drug to assess delayed response and recurrence. In treated patients, disease severity was measured using the SALT score, which gives the percentage of scalp surface area affected. To study T cell clonal expansion in alopecia areata, the researchers applied high-throughput TCRbeta sequencing to both the C3H/HeJ mouse model and human patients. In humans, TCRbeta sequencing was performed on scalp tissue and on sorted CD4+ and CD8+ peripheral blood T cells from healthy controls and from patients with patchy or totalis/universalis alopecia areata. Tofacitinib-treated patients had biopsies at baseline and at 4 and 24 weeks of treatment, with a later scalp biopsy in several patients. Scalp clonality was compared among normal scalp (n=4), patchy alopecia areata scalp (n=8), and alopecia totalis/universalis scalp (n=8). RNA was extracted with the PAXgene miRNA kit for fixed scalp, the miRNeasy kit for PBMCs, and the RNeasy kit for mouse skin. Amplification of TCRbeta CDR3 regions was done by immunoSEQ multiplex PCR using 35 Vbeta forward primers and 13 Jbeta reverse primers.

Read against the paper, the sample's time point label means: about 25 weeks on oral tofacitinib. The treatment or condition tag for this specimen amounts to: oral pan-JAK inhibitor, 5-10 mg twice daily. Lesional scalp punch biopsies and peripheral blood were collected from alopecia areata patients. PBMCs were isolated by density centrifugation and stained for CD3, CD4 and CD8, and CD4+ and CD8+ T cells were sorted on a FACSAria. Overall results and qualifications from the work: Tofacitinib significantly decreased scalp clonality and the number of expanded CD8+ clones among the top 100 scalp clones. Higher clonality and more expanded CD8+ clones were observed in lesional scalp than in normal scalp, particularly in alopecia totalis/universalis, a finding suggestive of antigenic drive. Compared with mice, TCR sequences shared between patients were less clear, possibly partly because of HLA diversity across the patient population. During tofacitinib treatment, many expanded lesional clones stuck around in both scalp and blood, and this persistence may partly explain why relapse happens after treatment is stopped. Because the treated cohort was small and included a single nonresponder, larger studies are needed to assess links between baseline CD8+ expansion and response. Unlike mouse skin, where gammadelta T cells dominate, normal human skin contains resident alphabeta T cells that get sequenced too, which complicates analysis of the scalp TCR repertoire.

The library was obtained by the immunoSEQ multiplex PCR assay. RNA was extracted from all samples and reverse transcribed into cDNA as template for TCR sequencing. SuperScript III was used for first-strand cDNA synthesis, primed with a 2:1 mix of oligo-dT and random hexamers. Amplification bias was assessed with a synthetic immune receptor repertoire, and residual bias was removed computationally. The paper's data handling went like this. Raw reads were preprocessed for error removal, and CDR3 was defined according to IMGT conventions as running from the conserved cysteine to phenylalanine. Clonality was calculated as 1 minus Shannon entropy normalized by log2 of the number of productive unique TCRs. Whether scalp clones were CD4 or CD8 was inferred by matching scalp TCRbeta sequences against CD4 and CD8 repertoires sorted from blood. TCRdb re-hosts the immuneACCESS table, in-frame sequences only. Its copies lack some clones; in the studies checked, an unresolved V gene accounts for under half of them, and the cause for the rest is not known. That table supplies the V and J calls and clone size; D and trimming were determined from the DNA. Here the sample has roughly 200,000 clones; about 53% occur a single time. Jointly, the top ten make up 10% to 11% of the sample.

V loses 6 bases of germline sequence and J loses 5 bases, and the interval between the two ends is 17 bases. The germline V gene gives CDR1 as MNHEY and CDR2 as SVGAGI. Reading from cysteine to phenylalanine, the CDR3 counts 15 amino acids. The sequence is cut down to CDR3 DNA, 45 bases in frame from base 1. This receptor was identified in a human donor with alopecia areata. The chain is assembled from TRBV6-5 and TRBJ2-1; the D gene cannot be resolved beyond TRBD1 or TRBD2, each matching 6 bases. The sample here was CD8+ T cells sorted from blood, taken at week 24, from a patient treated with tofacitinib. At the DNA level, the sequence is TGTGCCAGCAGCTCCTCGGGGGCGGTACACAATGAGCAGTTCTTC. Its protein reads: CASSSSGAVHNEQFF.